These 7 T cell receptor beta chains were sequenced from one sample in a study of blood T cell repertoires in COVID-19. Using immunoSEQ multiplex PCR, the repertoire was profiled, and TCRdb retains in-frame clones only, with some absent. The sample yields approximately 340,000 clones, approximately 82% seen once. The sequencing input was peripheral blood. The receptors were gathered from a young man with active or convalescent COVID-19.

The V gene is TRBV5-5, the J gene TRBJ2-2; 10 positions match TRBD2. The J segment lost 1 base and the V segment lost 2 bases, leaving 2 bases of the junction unmatched. The CDR3 extends over 16 amino acids. Germline-derived CDR1 and CDR2 are SGHKS and YYEKEE (reference sequence). Here the CDR3 reads CASSFSGGLNTGELFF. The CDR3, as DNA: TGTGCCAGCAGCTTTAGCGGGGGGTTGAACACCGGGGAGCTGTTTTTT.

Only one count was recorded for this clone. This chain connects TRBV14 to TRBJ2-2; 8 bases match TRBD1. The CDR3 spans 14 residues. Looked up from germline, CDR1 is SGHDN and CDR2 is FVKESK. Trimming removed 7 bases from V and 6 bases from J; junction bases left unmatched: 7. This chain's CDR3 is CASKGPGGSGELFF. In nucleotides, the CDR3 is TGTGCCAGCAAAGGGCCAGGGGGCTCCGGGGAGCTGTTTTTT.

This rearrangement joins TRBV14 to TRBJ1-1; a possible D gene is TRBD1 (5 bases). V lost 3 bases and J 8 bases, leaving 16 bases between the germline ends. The germline CDR1 and CDR2 sequences are SGHDN and FVKESK. The CDR3 has 14 residues. Written as DNA, the CDR3 is TGTGCCAGCAGCCAGAAGATTTTGGCAGGGGAAGCTTTCTTT. The encoded protein is CASSQKILAGEAFF.

The chain recombines TRBV7-9 with TRBJ1-6; TRBD1 matches at 8 bases. CDR1 and CDR2 from the germline V gene are SEHNR and FQNEAQ (reference sequence). J lost 8 bases, V lost 3 bases, and 3 bases had no gene match. The CDR3 is 14 amino acids. CDR3 DNA: TGTGCCAGCAGCTTGTACAGGGGGGATTCACCCCTCCACTTT. Amino acids: CASSLYRGDSPLHF.

The chain uses TRBV18 and TRBJ2-2, with a possible D match to TRBD1 (5 bases). This CDR3 is built from 14 residues. V was pared by 5 bases and J by 1 base, with 8 bases between. Per the germline V gene, CDR1 is KGHSH and CDR2 is LQKENI. The CDR3 DNA reads as TGTGCCAGCTCATCCGGACAGAACACCGGGGAGCTGTTTTTT. Translation: CASSSGQNTGELFF.

The chain combines TRBV7-2 with TRBJ2-1; 9 bases map to TRBD2. Trimming cost V 1 base and J 10 bases; bases outside gene matches: 11. Germline V CDR1 and CDR2: SGHTA, FQGNSA. The CDR3 covers 16 residues. The CDR3 region has the DNA TGTGCCAGCAGCTTAGGGCGCGGGGGGGGAAAACGGGAGCAGTTCTTC. It specifies CASSLGRGGGKREQFF.

The gene calls are TRBV10-3 and TRBJ1-2; 10 bases match TRBD1. V trimming: 6 bases; J trimming: 8 bases; junction bases outside the gene matches: 6. The CDR3 has 13 amino acids. Per germline, CDR1 ENHRY and CDR2 SYGVKD. The CDR3 DNA sequence: TGTGCCATCAGAGGACAGGGGGTGGGAGGCTACACCTTC. This sequence encodes CAIRGQGVGGYTF.